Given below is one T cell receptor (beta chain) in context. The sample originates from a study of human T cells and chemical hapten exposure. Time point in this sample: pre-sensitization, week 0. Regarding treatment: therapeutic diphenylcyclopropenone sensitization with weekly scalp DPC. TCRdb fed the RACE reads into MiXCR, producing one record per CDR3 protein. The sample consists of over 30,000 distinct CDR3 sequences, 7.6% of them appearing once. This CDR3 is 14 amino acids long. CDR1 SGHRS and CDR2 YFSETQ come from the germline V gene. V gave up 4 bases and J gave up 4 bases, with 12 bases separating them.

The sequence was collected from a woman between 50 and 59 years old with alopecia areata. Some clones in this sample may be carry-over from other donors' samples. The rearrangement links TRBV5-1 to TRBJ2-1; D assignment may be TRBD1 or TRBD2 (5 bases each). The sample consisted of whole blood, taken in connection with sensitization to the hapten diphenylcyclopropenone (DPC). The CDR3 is CASSPGADYNEQFF. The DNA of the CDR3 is TGCGCCAGCAGCCCCGGGGCAGATTACAATGAGCAGTTCTTC.